Listed below are T cell receptor beta chains from one sample, sequenced in a study of blood T cell repertoires in COVID-19. TCRdb keeps only in-frame clones here, not all; method: immunoSEQ multiplex PCR. The sample holds some 400,000 clones, 80% to 90% seen once. Sequenced input: peripheral blood. Receptor source: a woman in her 30s with COVID-19, enrolled during active disease. CDR3s include the opening cysteine and the closing phenylalanine or tryptophan.

v_call,cdr3_aa
TRBV7-2,CASSLVGTGPDGYTF
TRBV7-2,CASSLWTSDNEQFF
TRBV7-2,CASSLPGGTYEQYF
TRBV12-3/TRBV12-4,CASSFSGQPQHF
TRBV11-2,CASSLAGVVQYF
TRBV7-9,CASSPDRNTGELFF
TRBV3-1/TRBV3-2,CASSRLRGAPQQYF
TRBV2,CASRGAVDSNQPQHF
TRBV3-1/TRBV3-2,CASSQENLAGVETQYF
TRBV5-4,CASSLATMDYGYTF
TRBV9,CASSVAPAGSGNTIYF
TRBV9,CASSPRALAGSSYNEQFF
TRBV9,CASSVDKGAPSGANVLTF
TRBV27,CASSFGTGGDQPQHF
TRBV3-1/TRBV3-2,CASSPTGTYGYTF
TRBV19,CASSITNQLVAFF
TRBV4-3,CASSQDTPPFAMETQYF
TRBV28,CASSFDRGGYGSPYEQYF
TRBV4-3,CASSQGSGSNYEQYF
TRBV4-2,CASSQDGGQGNEQFF
TRBV19,CASSAAGTGYNEQYF
TRBV5-1,CASSLTGGGETQYF
TRBV20-1,CSASRMGQAQGGEAFF
TRBV7-8,CASSLARGTTVYF
TRBV7-7,CASSLGTSGKETQYF
TRBV28,CASRGPVGNQPQHF
TRBV30,CAWSVGASGELFF
TRBV30,CAWMTSGSYEQYF
TRBV19,CASSMGRGRNIQYF
TRBV2,CASRTWARGAFF
TRBV5-4,CASSMNRDRVQETQYF
TRBV28,CASKTSVNTDTQYF